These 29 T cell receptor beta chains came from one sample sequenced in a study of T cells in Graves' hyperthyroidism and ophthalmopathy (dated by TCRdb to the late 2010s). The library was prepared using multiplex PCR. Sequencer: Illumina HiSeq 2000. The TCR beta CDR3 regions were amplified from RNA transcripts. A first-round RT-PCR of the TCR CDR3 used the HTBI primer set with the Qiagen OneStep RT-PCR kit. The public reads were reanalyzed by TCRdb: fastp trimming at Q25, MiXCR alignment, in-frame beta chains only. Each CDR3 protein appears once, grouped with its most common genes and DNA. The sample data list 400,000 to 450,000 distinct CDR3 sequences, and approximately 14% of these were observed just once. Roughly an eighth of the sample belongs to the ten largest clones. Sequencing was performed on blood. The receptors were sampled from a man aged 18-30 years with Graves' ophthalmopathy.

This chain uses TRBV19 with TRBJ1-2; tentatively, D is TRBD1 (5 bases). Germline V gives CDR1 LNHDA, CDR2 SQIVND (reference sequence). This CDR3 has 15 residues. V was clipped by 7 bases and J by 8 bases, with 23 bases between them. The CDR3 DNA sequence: TGTGCCAGTAACCCCGGGGACTCCGATAGTAGCGGCTACACCTTC. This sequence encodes CASNPGDSDSSGYTF. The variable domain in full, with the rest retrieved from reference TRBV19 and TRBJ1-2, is DGGITQSPKYLFRKEGQNVTLSCEQNLNHDAMYWYRQDPGQGLRLIYYSQIVNDFQKGDIAEGYSVSREKKESFPLTVTSAQKNPTAFYLCASNPGDSDSSGYTFGSGTRLTVV.

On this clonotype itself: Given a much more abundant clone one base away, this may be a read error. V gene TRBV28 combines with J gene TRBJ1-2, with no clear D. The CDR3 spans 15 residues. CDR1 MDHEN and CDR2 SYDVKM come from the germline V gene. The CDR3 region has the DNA TGTGCCGGCAGTTTACGTCCGGTACCCGGGTATGGCTACACCTTC. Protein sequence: CAGSLRPVPGYGYTF.

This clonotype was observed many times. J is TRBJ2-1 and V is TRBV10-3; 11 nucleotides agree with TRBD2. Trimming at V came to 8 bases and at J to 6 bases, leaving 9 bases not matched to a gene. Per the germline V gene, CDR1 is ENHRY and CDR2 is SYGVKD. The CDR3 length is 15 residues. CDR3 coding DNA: TGTGCCATCGCCGGGATAGCGGGAGGGGGCAATGAGCAGTTCTTC. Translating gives CAIAGIAGGGNEQFF.

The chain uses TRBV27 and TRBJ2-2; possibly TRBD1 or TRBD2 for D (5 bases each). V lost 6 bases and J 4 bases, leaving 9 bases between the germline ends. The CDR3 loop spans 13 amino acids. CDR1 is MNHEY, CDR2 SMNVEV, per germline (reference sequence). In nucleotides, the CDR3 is TGTGCCAGCAGCCGAGGGGTCACCGGGGAGCTGTTTTTT. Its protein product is CASSRGVTGELFF.

CDR3 DNA sequence: TGTGCCAGCAGCTTTGGCGGGAGTCGTTTGGGAGAGACCCAGTACTTC. This sequence encodes CASSFGGSRLGETQYF. This chain joins TRBV9 and TRBJ2-5; 7 nucleotides agree with TRBD2. Germline CDR1 reads SGDLS; CDR2 reads YYNGEE. The CDR3 totals 16 residues. V was clipped by 4 bases and J by 4 bases; unmatched bases: 13.

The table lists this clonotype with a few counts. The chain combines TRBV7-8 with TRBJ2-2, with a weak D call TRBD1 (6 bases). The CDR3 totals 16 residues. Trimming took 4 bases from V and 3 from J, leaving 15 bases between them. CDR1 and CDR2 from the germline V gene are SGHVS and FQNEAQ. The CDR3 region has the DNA TGTGCCAGCAGCTCCCCCGGTGGGACATACACCGGGGAGCTGTTTTTT. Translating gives CASSSPGGTYTGELFF.

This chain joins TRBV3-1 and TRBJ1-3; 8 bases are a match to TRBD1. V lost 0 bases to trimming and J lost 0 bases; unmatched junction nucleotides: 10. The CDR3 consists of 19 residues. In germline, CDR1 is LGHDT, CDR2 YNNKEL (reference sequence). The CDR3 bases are TGTGCCAGCAGCCAAGATCTAGGGGACAGGTCTTTCTCTGGAAACACCATATATTTT. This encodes CASSQDLGDRSFSGNTIYF.

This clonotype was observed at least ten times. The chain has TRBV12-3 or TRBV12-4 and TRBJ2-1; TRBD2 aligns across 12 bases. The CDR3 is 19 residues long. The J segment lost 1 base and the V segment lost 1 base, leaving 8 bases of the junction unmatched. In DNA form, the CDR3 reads TGTGCCAGCAGTTTAGGTTCCCTAGCGGGGGGGCCGTCCTACAATGAGCAGTTCTTC. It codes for CASSLGSLAGGPSYNEQFF.

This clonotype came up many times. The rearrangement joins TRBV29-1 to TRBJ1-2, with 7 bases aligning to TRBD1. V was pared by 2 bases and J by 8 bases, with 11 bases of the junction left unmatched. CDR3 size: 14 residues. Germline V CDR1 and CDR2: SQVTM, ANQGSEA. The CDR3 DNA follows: TGCAGCGTTGAACCGGACAACAGGGGTAGAGGCTACACCTTC. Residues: CSVEPDNRGRGYTF.

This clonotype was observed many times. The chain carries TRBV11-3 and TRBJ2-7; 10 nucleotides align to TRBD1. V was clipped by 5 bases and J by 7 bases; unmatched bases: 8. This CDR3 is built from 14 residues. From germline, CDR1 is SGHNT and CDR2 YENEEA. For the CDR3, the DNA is TGTGCCAGCAGCCCTGGGACAGGGGCAGGAGAGCAGTACTTC. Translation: CASSPGTGAGEQYF.

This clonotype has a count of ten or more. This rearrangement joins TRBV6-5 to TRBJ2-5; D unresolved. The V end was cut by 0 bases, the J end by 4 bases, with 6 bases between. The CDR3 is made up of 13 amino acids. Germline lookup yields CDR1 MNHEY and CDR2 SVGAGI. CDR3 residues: CASSYSPAETQYF. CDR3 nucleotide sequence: TGTGCCAGCAGTTACTCCCCCGCAGAGACCCAGTACTTC.

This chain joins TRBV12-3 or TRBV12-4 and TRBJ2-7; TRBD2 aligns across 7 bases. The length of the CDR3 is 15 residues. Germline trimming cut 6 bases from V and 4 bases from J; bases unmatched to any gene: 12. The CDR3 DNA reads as TGTGCCAGCAGCCAGGGCGGGAGTTTGTCGTACGAGCAGTACTTC. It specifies CASSQGGSLSYEQYF.

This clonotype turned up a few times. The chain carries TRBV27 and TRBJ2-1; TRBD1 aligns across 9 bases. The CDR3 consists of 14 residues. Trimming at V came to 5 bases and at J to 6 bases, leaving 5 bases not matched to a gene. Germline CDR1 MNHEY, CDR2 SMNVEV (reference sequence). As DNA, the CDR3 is TGTGCCAGCAGTCAAAGGACAGGGGTCAATGAGCAGTTCTTC. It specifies CASSQRTGVNEQFF.

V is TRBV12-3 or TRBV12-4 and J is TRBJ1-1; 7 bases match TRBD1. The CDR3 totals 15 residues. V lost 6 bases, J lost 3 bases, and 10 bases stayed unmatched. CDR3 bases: TGTGCCAGCAGCCCTTTAACAGGGGTCCACACTGAAGCTTTCTTT. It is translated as CASSPLTGVHTEAFF.

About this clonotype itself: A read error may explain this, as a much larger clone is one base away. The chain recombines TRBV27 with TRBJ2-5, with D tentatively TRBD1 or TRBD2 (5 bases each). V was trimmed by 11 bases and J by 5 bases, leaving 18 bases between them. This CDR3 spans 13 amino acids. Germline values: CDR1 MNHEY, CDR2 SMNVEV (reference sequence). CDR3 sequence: CACTSTWGETQYF. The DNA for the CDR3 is TGTGCCTGCACCTCGACGTGGGGGGAGACCCAGTACTTC.

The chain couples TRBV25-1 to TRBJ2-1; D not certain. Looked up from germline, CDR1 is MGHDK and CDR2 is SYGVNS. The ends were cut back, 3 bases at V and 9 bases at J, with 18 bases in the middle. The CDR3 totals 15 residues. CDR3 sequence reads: CASSDLPTSPREQFF. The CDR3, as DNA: TGTGCCAGCAGTGACCTTCCGACTTCCCCCCGTGAGCAGTTCTTC.

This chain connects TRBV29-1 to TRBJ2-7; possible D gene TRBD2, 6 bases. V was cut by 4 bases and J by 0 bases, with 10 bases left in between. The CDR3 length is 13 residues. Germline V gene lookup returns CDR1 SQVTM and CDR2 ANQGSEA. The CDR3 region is CSVVGGISYEQYF. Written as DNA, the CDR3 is TGCAGCGTTGTGGGGGGAATCTCCTACGAGCAGTACTTC.

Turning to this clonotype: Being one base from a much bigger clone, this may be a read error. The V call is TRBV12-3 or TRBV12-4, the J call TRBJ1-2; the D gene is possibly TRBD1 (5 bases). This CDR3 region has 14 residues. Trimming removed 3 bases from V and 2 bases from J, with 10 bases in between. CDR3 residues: CASSFARVNYGYTF. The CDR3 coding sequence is TGTGCCAGCAGTTTCGCCAGGGTCAACTATGGCTACACCTTC.

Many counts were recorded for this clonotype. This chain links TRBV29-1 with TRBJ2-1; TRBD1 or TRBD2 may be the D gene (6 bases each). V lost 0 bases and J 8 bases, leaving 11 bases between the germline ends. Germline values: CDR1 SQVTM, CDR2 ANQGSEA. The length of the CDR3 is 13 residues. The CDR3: CSVEDRGPHEQFF. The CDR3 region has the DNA TGCAGCGTTGAAGATCGGGGGCCCCATGAGCAGTTCTTC.

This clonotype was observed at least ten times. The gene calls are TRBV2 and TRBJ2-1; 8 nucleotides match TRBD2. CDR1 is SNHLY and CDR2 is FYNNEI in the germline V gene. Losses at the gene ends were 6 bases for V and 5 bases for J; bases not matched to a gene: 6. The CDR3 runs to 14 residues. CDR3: CASRMGLEHNEQFF. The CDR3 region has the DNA TGTGCCAGCAGAATGGGACTAGAGCACAATGAGCAGTTCTTC.

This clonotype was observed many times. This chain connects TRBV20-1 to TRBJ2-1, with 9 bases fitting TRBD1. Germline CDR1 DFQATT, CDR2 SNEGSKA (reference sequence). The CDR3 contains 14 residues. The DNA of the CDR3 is TGCAGAGGACAGGGGTCCTCGACCTACAATGAGCAGTTCTTC. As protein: CRGQGSSTYNEQFF.

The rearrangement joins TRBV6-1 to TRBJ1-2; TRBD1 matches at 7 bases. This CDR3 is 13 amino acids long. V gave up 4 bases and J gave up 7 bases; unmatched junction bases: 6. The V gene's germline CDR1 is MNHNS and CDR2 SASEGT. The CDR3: CASSARGIGGYTF. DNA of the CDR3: TGTGCCAGCAGTGCCAGGGGGATCGGTGGCTACACCTTC.

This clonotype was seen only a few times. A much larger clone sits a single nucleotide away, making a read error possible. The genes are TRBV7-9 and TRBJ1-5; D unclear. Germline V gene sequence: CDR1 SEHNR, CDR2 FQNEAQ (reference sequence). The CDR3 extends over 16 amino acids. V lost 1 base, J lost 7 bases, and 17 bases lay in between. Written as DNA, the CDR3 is TGTGCCAGCAGCTTAGATACCAGCAGGCCCGGCCAGCCCCAGCATTTT. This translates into CASSLDTSRPGQPQHF.

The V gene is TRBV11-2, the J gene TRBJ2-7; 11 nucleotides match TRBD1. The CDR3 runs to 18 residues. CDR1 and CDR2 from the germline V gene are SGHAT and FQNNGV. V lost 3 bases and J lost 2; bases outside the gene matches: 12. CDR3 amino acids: CASSLLGQGAVDAYEQYF. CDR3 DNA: TGTGCCAGCAGCTTGCTTGGACAGGGGGCGGTCGATGCCTACGAGCAGTACTTC.

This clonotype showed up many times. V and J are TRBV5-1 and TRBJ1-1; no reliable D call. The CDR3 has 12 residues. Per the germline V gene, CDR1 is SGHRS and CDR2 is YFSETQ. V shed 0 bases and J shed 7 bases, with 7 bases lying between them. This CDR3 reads CASSLGQLEAFF. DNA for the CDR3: TGCGCCAGCAGCTTGGGCCAGCTTGAAGCTTTCTTT.

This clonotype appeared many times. CDR3 protein: CASSYLKGGYSPLHF. In DNA form, the CDR3 reads TGTGCCAGCAGTTACCTCAAGGGGGGGTATTCACCCCTCCACTTT. This chain connects TRBV6-5 to TRBJ1-6, with D possibly matching TRBD1 (6 bases). CDR1 and CDR2 from the germline V gene are MNHEY and SVGAGI. Trimming cost V 2 bases and J 8 bases, with 13 bases left between them. This CDR3 has 15 amino acids.

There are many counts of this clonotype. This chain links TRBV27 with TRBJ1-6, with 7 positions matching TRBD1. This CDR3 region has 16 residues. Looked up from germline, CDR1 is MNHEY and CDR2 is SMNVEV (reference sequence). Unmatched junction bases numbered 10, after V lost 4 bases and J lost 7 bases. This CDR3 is CASSSQGEPRNSPLHF. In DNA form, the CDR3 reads TGTGCCAGCAGTTCGCAGGGGGAGCCTAGGAATTCACCCCTCCACTTT.

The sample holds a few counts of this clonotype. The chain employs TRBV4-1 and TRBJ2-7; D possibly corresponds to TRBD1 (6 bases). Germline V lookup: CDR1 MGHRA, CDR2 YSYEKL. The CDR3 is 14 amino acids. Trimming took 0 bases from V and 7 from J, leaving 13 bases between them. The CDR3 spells CASSQETPRGEQYF. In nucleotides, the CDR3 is TGCGCCAGCAGCCAAGAAACCCCAAGGGGGGAGCAGTACTTC.

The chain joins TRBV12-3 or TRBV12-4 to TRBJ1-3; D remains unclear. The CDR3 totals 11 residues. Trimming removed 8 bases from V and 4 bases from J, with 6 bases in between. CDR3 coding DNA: TGTGCCAGCGTACGGGGAAACACCATATATTTT. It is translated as CASVRGNTIYF.